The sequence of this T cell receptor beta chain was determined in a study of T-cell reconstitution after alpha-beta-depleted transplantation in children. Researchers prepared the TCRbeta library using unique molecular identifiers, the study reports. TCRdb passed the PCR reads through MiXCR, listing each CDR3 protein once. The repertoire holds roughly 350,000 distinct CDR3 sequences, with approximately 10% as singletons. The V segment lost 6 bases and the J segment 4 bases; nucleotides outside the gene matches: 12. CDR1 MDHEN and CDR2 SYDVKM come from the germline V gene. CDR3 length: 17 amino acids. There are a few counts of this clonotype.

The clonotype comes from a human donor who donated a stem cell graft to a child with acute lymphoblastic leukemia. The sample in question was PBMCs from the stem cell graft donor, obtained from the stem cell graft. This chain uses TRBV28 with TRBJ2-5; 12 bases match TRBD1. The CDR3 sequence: CASSPAGTGGLGETQYF. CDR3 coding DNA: TGTGCCAGCAGCCCCGCGGGGACAGGGGGCCTAGGAGAGACCCAGTACTTC.